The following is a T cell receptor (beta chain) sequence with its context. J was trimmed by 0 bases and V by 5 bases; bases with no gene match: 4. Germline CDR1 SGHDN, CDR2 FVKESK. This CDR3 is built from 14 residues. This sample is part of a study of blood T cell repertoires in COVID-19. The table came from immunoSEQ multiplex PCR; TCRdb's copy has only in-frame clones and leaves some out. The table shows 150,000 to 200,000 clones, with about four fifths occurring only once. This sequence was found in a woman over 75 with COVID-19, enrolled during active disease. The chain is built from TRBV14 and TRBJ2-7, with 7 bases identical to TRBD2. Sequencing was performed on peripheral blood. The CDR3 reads CASSIRDYSYEQYF. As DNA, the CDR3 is TGTGCCAGCAGCATACGGGACTACTCCTACGAGCAGTACTTC. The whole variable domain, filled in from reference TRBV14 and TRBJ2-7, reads EAGVTQFPSHSVIEKGQTVTLRCDPISGHDNLYWYRRVMGKEIKFLLHFVKESKQDESGMPNNRFLAERTGGTYSTLKVQPAELEDSGVYFCASSIRDYSYEQYFGPGTRLTVT.